These 27 T cell receptor beta chains share one sample of origin, sequenced in a study of T cells in Graves' hyperthyroidism and ophthalmopathy. Researchers amplified the TCR beta CDR3 regions from RNA transcripts. TCR CDR3 underwent first-round RT-PCR with the HTBI primer set. TCRdb processed the multiplex PCR reads anew with MiXCR; each CDR3 protein has one entry. This sample has under 500,000 distinct CDR3 sequences, with over 13% found just once. The sample taken for sequencing was blood. These receptor sequences come from a man aged 50 to 60 with Graves' ophthalmopathy.

In its sample, this clonotype was seen many times. This rearrangement joins TRBV18 to TRBJ2-3, with TRBD1 matching 10 bases. The CDR3 contains 14 residues. Germline V gene lookup returns CDR1 KGHSH and CDR2 LQKENI. The ends lost 0 bases at V and 6 bases at J; junction bases unmatched: 0. In DNA, the CDR3 is TGTGCCAGCTCACCACCGGACAGGGGGGATACGCAGTATTTT. Residues: CASSPPDRGDTQYF.

This clonotype was seen a few times. A much more abundant neighbour one base away suggests this may be a read error. Here the CDR3 reads CASGQDRIALAKNIQYF. CDR3 nucleotides: TGTGCCAGCGGCCAAGATCGGATAGCGCTAGCCAAAAACATTCAGTACTTC. This chain joins TRBV3-1 and TRBJ2-4; possible D gene TRBD2, 5 bases. CDR3 length: 17 residues. Per the germline V gene, CDR1 is LGHDT and CDR2 is YNNKEL (reference sequence).

Many counts were recorded for this clonotype. This chain connects TRBV29-1 to TRBJ2-7, with D possibly being TRBD2 (6 bases). Germline V gene lookup returns CDR1 SQVTM and CDR2 ANQGSEA. CDR3 length equals 13 residues. V was clipped by 8 bases and J by 0 bases, with 14 bases between them. In nucleotides, the CDR3 is TGCAGCCCCAATAGGCGGGGCTCCTACGAGCAGTACTTC. This codes for CSPNRRGSYEQYF.

This clonotype was seen a few times. The chain combines TRBV4-1 with TRBJ2-7, with D unresolved. Germline V CDR1 and CDR2: MGHRA, YSYEKL. The germline V and J ends were trimmed by 1 base and 3 bases, with 7 bases remaining between them. CDR3 length: 13 amino acids. CDR3 in DNA: TGCGCCAGCAGCCAAGGGCCTCTCTACGAGCAGTACTTC. Translation: CASSQGPLYEQYF.

This clonotype was counted many times. The genes are TRBV7-9 and TRBJ2-1, with 7 bases that match TRBD2. This CDR3 contains 17 residues. The junction had 11 bases not matched to a gene; V was cut back by 4 bases and J by 2 bases. CDR1 is SEHNR and CDR2 is FQNEAQ in the germline V gene (reference sequence). The CDR3 DNA follows: TGTGCCAGCAGCTCCCAGCGGGATTGGGGACCCTACAATGAGCAGTTCTTC. This encodes CASSSQRDWGPYNEQFF.

The chain combines TRBV12-3 or TRBV12-4 with TRBJ1-1; D gene unclear. There are 12 residues in the CDR3. Deletions cut 3 bases from V and 7 bases from J, with 9 bases between. Here the CDR3 DNA reads TGTGCCAGCAGTTTCTTAGGAGGTGAAGCTTTCTTT. Residues: CASSFLGGEAFF.

The gene calls are TRBV29-1 and TRBJ2-7; maybe TRBD1 (5 bases). Germline CDR1 SQVTM, CDR2 ANQGSEA. V was clipped by 6 bases and J by 2 bases, with 14 bases between them. There are 13 residues in the CDR3. Here the CDR3 DNA reads TGCAGCGTACTAAGTCAGGGCCCCTACGAGCAGTACTTC. It translates to CSVLSQGPYEQYF.

This clonotype was detected ten times or more. The rearrangement joins TRBV20-1 to TRBJ2-5, with 7 bases lining up with TRBD2. Germline V gene lookup returns CDR1 DFQATT and CDR2 SNEGSKA (reference sequence). V was clipped by 3 bases and J by 3 bases; unmatched bases: 7. The CDR3 runs 14 residues. CDR3: CSARSKRGEETQYF. CDR3 coding DNA: TGCAGTGCTAGGTCTAAGCGGGGCGAAGAGACCCAGTACTTC.

This clonotype has at least ten counts. This chain links TRBV28 with TRBJ2-1; TRBD1 aligns across 7 bases. Germline V CDR1 and CDR2: MDHEN, SYDVKM. J gave up 6 bases and V 6 bases, and 11 bases lay outside the gene matches. The CDR3 spans 15 residues. The CDR3, as DNA: TGTGCCAGCAGGAAAACAGGGGAATGGGGCAATGAGCAGTTCTTC. Amino acid sequence: CASRKTGEWGNEQFF.

There are many counts of this clonotype. V usage is TRBV15 and J usage is TRBJ1-2, with 8 bases matching TRBD1. Trimming took 5 bases from V and 8 from J; bases not matched to a gene: 10. The CDR3 consists of 14 residues. Germline V gene sequence: CDR1 LNHNV, CDR2 YYDKDF (reference sequence). The DNA of the CDR3 is TGTGCCACCAGCGCAAACGCACAGGGGGAGGGCTACACCTTC. Translating it yields CATSANAQGEGYTF.

As for this clonotype: This clone may be a read error of a much larger clone one base away. V usage is TRBV15 and J usage is TRBJ2-1; TRBD2 agrees at 9 bases. Germline CDR1 is LNHNV and CDR2 is YYDKDF (reference sequence). This CDR3 contains 15 residues. The CDR3, as DNA: TGTGCCACCAGCAGCGGGACTAGCCCCTACAATGAGCGGTTCTTC. The encoded protein is CATSSGTSPYNERFF.

Comments on this clonotype: Possible read error: a much larger clone is one base away. The V call is TRBV12-5, the J call TRBJ2-1, with D possibly TRBD2 on 5 matching bases. Between the trimmed V and J ends, which lost 4 bases and 8 bases, there was a span of 24 bases. The CDR3 spans 17 residues. Germline V gives CDR1 LGHNT, CDR2 FRNRAP. CDR3 in amino acids: CASGSDSGPRQRDEQFF. Written as DNA, the CDR3 is TGTGCTAGTGGTTCGGACTCCGGGCCCAGACAACGCGATGAGCAGTTCTTC.

V gene TRBV7-6 combines with J gene TRBJ2-1; a possible D gene is TRBD2 (5 bases). Between the trimmed V and J ends, which lost 1 base and 8 bases, there was a span of 12 bases. Per germline, CDR1 SGHVS and CDR2 FNYEAQ. This CDR3 is built from 14 residues. The CDR3 region has the DNA TGTGCCAGCAGCTTAGTAGTAGCGAGGGATGAGCAGTTCTTC. Protein: CASSLVVARDEQFF.

The V call is TRBV19, the J call TRBJ1-6, with TRBD1 identical over 11 bases. The CDR3 is made up of 15 amino acids. In germline, CDR1 is LNHDA, CDR2 SQIVND (reference sequence). Unmatched junction bases numbered 4, after V lost 5 bases and J lost 7 bases. The chain's CDR3 is CASSVGQGANSPLHF. CDR3 bases: TGTGCCAGTAGTGTAGGACAGGGGGCGAATTCACCCCTCCACTTT.

This clonotype was recorded at least ten times. The chain employs TRBV29-1 and TRBJ2-7; D call uncertain. CDR3 length equals 14 residues. The V gene lost 1 base and the J gene lost 0 bases, with 10 bases spanning the gap. In germline, CDR1 is SQVTM, CDR2 ANQGSEA. The CDR3: CSVEAAESSYEQYF. As DNA, the CDR3 is TGCAGCGTTGAAGCAGCAGAAAGCTCCTACGAGCAGTACTTC.

This clonotype was detected many times. The chain has TRBV9 and TRBJ2-2; D remains ambiguous. There are 15 residues in the CDR3. V was shortened by 4 bases and J by 0 bases, with 10 bases between the two germline ends. Germline-derived CDR1 and CDR2 are SGDLS and YYNGEE. CDR3 DNA: TGTGCCAGCAGCCGGACCACAACGAACACCGGGGAGCTGTTTTTT. Translated, it gives CASSRTTTNTGELFF.

The chain links TRBV30 to TRBJ2-3, with 12 bases that match TRBD2. Per the germline V gene, CDR1 is GTSNPN and CDR2 is SVGIG (reference sequence). This CDR3 has 17 amino acids. Trimming at V came to 1 base and at J to 6 bases, leaving 11 bases not matched to a gene. Here the CDR3 DNA reads TGTGCCTGGAGTGGGGGACGACTAGCGGGAGTATTTGATACGCAGTATTTT. Protein product: CAWSGGRLAGVFDTQYF.

The chain employs TRBV10-1 and TRBJ1-3; possible D gene TRBD1, 5 bases. CDR3 size: 15 residues. Germline V gives CDR1 WNHNN, CDR2 SYGVQD (reference sequence). Between the trimmed V and J ends, which lost 6 bases and 0 bases, there was a span of 12 bases. CDR3 coding DNA: TGCGCCAGCAGGGGGACGGCGGACTCTGGAAACACCATATATTTT. Its protein is CASRGTADSGNTIYF.

This chain connects TRBV20-1 to TRBJ1-2; D not certain. V lost 5 bases, J lost 2 bases, and 9 bases lay in between. The germline V gene encodes CDR1 DFQATT and CDR2 SNEGSKA (reference sequence). This CDR3 contains 12 residues. The CDR3 protein is CSALDVNYGYTF. The CDR3 nucleotides read TGCAGTGCTTTGGACGTAAACTATGGCTACACCTTC.

Many counts were recorded for this clonotype. This chain connects TRBV12-3 or TRBV12-4 to TRBJ1-1, with D tentatively TRBD1 (6 bases). This CDR3 is built from 11 residues. V lost 8 bases and J lost 8, with 12 bases in between. Here the CDR3 reads CASLSGTEAFF. CDR3 nucleotide sequence: TGTGCCAGCCTATCCGGGACAGAAGCTTTCTTT.

This clonotype has more than one count but fewer than ten. V is TRBV5-1 and J is TRBJ2-7; no clear D gene. The germline CDR1 and CDR2 sequences are SGHRS and YFSETQ. The CDR3 is 14 residues long. V lost 4 bases, J lost 0 bases, and 11 bases lay in between. The CDR3 nucleotides read TGCGCCAGCAGCCCTGACACGACCTCCTACGAGCAGTACTTC. This translates into CASSPDTTSYEQYF. Variable domain in full (rest from reference TRBV5-1 and TRBJ2-7): KAGVTQTPRYLIKTRGQQVTLSCSPISGHRSVSWYQQTPGQGLQFLFEYFSETQRNKGNFPGRFSGRQFSNSRSEMNVSTLELGDSALYLCASSPDTTSYEQYFGPGTRLTVT.

This clonotype was seen just once. This chain joins TRBV7-9 and TRBJ2-3; D possibly corresponds to TRBD1 (5 bases). V lost 10 bases, J lost 2 bases, and 16 bases lay in between. Germline CDR1 and CDR2: SEHNR and FQNEAQ (reference sequence). This CDR3 has 14 amino acids. In nucleotides, the CDR3 is TGTGCCAACACCAGTCGACAGAACACAGATACGCAGTATTTT. This gives the protein CANTSRQNTDTQYF.

This clonotype was seen a handful of times. The rearrangement uses TRBV13 and TRBJ2-7; no firm D call. Germline assignment: CDR1 PRHDT and CDR2 FYEKMQ (reference sequence). The CDR3 loop spans 14 amino acids. V dropped 0 bases and J dropped 2 bases, with 8 bases sitting between them. Here the CDR3 DNA reads TGTGCCAGCAGCTTAGGGGTCAAAACCTACGAGCAGTACTTC. Its protein is CASSLGVKTYEQYF.

This clonotype was seen repeatedly, ten times or more. The genes are TRBV12-3 or TRBV12-4 and TRBJ2-2, with 7 bases fitting TRBD1. Unmatched junction bases numbered 13, after V lost 5 bases and J lost 10 bases. The CDR3 runs to 15 residues. DNA for the CDR3: TGTGCCAGCAGTATAGGGGACAGCCCATGGCTGGAGCTGTTTTTT. Protein: CASSIGDSPWLELFF.

This clonotype came up many times. This sequence joins TRBV13 and TRBJ2-7; maybe TRBD1 (6 bases). The CDR3 consists of 14 residues. Germline loops: CDR1 PRHDT, CDR2 FYEKMQ (reference sequence). Trimming took 4 bases from V and 0 from J, leaving 10 bases between them. CDR3 DNA: TGTGCCAGCAGCTCTCGGGACACCTCCTACGAGCAGTACTTC. Its translation: CASSSRDTSYEQYF.

This clonotype was counted ten times or more. The rearrangement links TRBV3-1 to TRBJ2-3, with D maybe TRBD2 (5 bases). From germline, CDR1 is LGHDT and CDR2 YNNKEL (reference sequence). This CDR3 has 14 amino acids. With 1 base removed from V and 5 bases from J, the gap between germline ends came to 10 bases. CDR3 DNA: TGTGCCAGCAGCCAAGTGGCCGAGGGAGATACGCAGTATTTT. It codes for CASSQVAEGDTQYF.

This clonotype was counted ten times or more. The V and J genes are TRBV6-1 and TRBJ2-5, with a weak D call TRBD2 (6 bases). The CDR3 has 16 residues. In germline, CDR1 is MNHNS, CDR2 SASEGT. Deletions cut 5 bases from V and 1 base from J, with 17 bases between. Written as DNA, the CDR3 is TGTGCCAGCAGTCCCGGTACTAGCAGTTTCCAAGAGACCCAGTACTTC. This codes for CASSPGTSSFQETQYF.